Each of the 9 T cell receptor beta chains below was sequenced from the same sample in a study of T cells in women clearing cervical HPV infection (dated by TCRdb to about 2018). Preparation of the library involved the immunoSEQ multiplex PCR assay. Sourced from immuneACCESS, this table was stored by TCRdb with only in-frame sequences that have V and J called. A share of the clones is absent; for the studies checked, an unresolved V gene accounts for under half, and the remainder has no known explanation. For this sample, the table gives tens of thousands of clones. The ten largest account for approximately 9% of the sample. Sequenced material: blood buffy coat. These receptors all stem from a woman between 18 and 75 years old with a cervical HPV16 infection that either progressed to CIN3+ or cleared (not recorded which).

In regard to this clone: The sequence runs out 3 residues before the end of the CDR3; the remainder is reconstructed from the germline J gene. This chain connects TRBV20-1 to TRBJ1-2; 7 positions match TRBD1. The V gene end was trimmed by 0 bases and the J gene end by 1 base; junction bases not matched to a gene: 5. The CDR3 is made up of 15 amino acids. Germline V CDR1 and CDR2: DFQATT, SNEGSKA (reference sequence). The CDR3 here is CSAREDRQGNYGYTF. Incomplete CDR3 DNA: TGCAGTGCTAGAGAAGACCGACAGGGTAACTATGGC.

CDR3 DNA, as far as it was read: TGCGCCAGCAGCTCCCCACCGACTAGCGGGCTGGCGAACACCGGGGAG. Protein: CASSSPPTSGLANTGE. The full CDR3 protein is CASSSPPTSGLANTGELFF. The rearrangement uses TRBV5-1 and TRBJ2-2; 10 nucleotides align to TRBD2. The read is 3 residues too short to cover the CDR3 end, so that end is filled in from the germline J gene. Per the germline V gene, CDR1 is SGHRS and CDR2 is YFSETQ. This CDR3 spans 19 amino acids. After removal of 3 bases from V and 0 bases from J, the junction contained 11 bases not matched to a gene.

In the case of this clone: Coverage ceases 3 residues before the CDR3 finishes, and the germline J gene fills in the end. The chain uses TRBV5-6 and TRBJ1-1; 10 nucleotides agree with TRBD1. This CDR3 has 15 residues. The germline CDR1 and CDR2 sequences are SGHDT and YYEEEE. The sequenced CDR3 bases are TGTGCCAGCAGCTTCCCGACAGGGGGCCGAGAGACA. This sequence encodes CASSFPTGGRET. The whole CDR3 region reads CASSFPTGGRETAFF.

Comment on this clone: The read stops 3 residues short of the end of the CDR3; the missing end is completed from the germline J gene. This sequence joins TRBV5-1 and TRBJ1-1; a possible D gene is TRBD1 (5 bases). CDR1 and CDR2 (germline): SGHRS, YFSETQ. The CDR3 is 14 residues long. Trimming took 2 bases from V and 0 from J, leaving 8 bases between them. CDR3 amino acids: CASSLTGVNTEAFF. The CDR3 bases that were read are TGCGCCAGCAGCTTAACAGGCGTGAACACTGAA. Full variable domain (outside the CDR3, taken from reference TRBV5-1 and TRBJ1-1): KAGVTQTPRYLIKTRGQQVTLSCSPISGHRSVSWYQQTPGQGLQFLFEYFSETQRNKGNFPGRFSGRQFSNSRSEMNVSTLELGDSALYLCASSLTGVNTEAFFGQGTRLTVV.

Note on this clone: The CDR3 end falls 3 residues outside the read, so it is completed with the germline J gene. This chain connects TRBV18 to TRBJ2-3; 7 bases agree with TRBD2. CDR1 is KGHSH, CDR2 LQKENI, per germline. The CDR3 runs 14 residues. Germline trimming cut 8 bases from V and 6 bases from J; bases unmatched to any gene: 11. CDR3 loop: CASRPAGTADTQYF. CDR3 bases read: TGTGCCAGCCGACCAGCGGGAACCGCGGATACG.

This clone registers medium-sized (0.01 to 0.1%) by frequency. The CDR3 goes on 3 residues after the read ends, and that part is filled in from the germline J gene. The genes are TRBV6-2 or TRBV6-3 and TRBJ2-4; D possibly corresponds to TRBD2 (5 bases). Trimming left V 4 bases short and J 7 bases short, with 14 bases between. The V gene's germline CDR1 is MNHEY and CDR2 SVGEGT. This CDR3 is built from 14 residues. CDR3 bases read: TGTGCCAGCAGTTTAGCTGTGAGGAGGAACATT. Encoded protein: CASSLAVRRNI. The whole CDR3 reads CASSLAVRRNIQYF.

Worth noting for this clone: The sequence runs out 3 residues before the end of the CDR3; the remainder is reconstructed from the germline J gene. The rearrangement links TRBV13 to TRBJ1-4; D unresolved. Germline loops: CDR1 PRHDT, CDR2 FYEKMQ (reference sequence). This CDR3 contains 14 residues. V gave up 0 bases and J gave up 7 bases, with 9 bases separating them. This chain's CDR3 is CASSLGQEGEKLFF. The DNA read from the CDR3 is TGTGCCAGCAGCTTAGGGCAGGAGGGTGAAAAA.

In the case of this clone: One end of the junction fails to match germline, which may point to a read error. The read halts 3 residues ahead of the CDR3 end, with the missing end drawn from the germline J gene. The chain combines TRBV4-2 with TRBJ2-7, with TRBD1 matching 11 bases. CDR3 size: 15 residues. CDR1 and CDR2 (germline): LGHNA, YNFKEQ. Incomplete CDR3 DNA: TGCGCCAGCAGCCAAGGACAGGGGGCTTTCCACGAG. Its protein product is CASSQGQGAFHE. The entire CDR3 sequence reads CASSQGQGAFHEQYF.

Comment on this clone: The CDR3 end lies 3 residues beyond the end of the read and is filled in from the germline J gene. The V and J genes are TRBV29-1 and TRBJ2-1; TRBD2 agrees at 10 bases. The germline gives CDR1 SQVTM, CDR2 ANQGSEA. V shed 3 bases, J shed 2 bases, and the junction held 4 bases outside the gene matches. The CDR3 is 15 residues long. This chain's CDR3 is CSVDRTSGAYNEQFF. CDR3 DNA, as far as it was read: TGCAGCGTTGATAGGACTAGCGGCGCCTACAATGAG.